This paragraph reports one TCR beta chain. CDR1 LNHNV and CDR2 YYDKDF come from the germline V gene (reference sequence). This CDR3 contains 15 residues. Trimming cost V 1 base and J 0 bases, with 7 bases left between them. These data belong to a study of control samples from healthy donors and cancer patients. Sequencing used immunoSEQ multiplex PCR; TCRdb keeps in-frame clones, though not all of them. The sample contains roughly 30,000 clones, around 80% of which appear only once. The source of this sequence is a man between 60 and 75 years old with head and neck cancer. Material: PBMCs. This chain links TRBV15 with TRBJ1-3; D not resolved. The CDR3 DNA sequence: TGTGCCACCAGCAGAGTCCGGGGCTCTGGAAACACCATATATTTT. It specifies CATSRVRGSGNTIYF.